This T cell receptor beta chain was recovered during a study of blood T cell repertoires in COVID-19. Study in general: Italy, Spain and the United States were the sources of the convalescent and acute COVID-19 samples. T cells, B-cell-depleted T cells, or PBMCs supplied cDNA or gDNA.

Per the study methods: Reference gene primers were amplified, and this amplification served to estimate nucleated cell counts. Data came from immunoSEQ multiplex PCR; TCRdb stores just in-frame clones and leaves some out. V, J and clone size derive from that table, while D and trimming were established from the DNA sequence. The sample includes about 140,000 clones, less than 85% of them seen just once. The V end lost 5 bases, the J end lost 0 bases, and 13 bases lay between the germline ends. From germline, CDR1 is SGHTA and CDR2 FQGNSA. The CDR3 consists of 16 residues. The receptor comes from an elderly woman in a cohort sampled during active or convalescent COVID-19. The sample comprised peripheral blood. The chain carries TRBV7-2 and TRBJ2-2; D is ambiguous. CDR3 coding DNA: TGTGCCAGCAGCCCCCAGGCGAGAACGAACACCGGGGAGCTGTTTTTT. It codes for CASSPQARTNTGELFF.